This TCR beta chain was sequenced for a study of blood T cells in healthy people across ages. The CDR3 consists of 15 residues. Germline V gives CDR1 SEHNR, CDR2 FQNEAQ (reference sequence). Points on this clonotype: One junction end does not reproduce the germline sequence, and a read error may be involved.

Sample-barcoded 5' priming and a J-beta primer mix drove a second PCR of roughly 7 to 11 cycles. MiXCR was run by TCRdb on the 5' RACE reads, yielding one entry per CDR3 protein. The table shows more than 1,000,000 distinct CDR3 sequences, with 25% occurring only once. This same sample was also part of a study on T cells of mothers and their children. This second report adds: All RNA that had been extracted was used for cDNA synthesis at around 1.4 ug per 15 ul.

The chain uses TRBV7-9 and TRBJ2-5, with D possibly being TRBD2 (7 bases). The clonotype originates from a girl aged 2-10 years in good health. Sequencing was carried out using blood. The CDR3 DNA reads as TGTGCCAGCAGCTTACAACAGGGAGGGGGAGAGGCCCAGTACTTC. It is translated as CASSLQQGGGEAQYF. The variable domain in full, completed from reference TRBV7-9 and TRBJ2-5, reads DTGVSQNPRHKITKRGQNVTFRCDPISEHNRLYWYRQTLGQGPEFLTYFQNEAQLEKSRLLSDRFSAERPKGSFSTLEIQRTEQGDSAMYLCASSLQQGGGEAQYFGPGTRLLVL.